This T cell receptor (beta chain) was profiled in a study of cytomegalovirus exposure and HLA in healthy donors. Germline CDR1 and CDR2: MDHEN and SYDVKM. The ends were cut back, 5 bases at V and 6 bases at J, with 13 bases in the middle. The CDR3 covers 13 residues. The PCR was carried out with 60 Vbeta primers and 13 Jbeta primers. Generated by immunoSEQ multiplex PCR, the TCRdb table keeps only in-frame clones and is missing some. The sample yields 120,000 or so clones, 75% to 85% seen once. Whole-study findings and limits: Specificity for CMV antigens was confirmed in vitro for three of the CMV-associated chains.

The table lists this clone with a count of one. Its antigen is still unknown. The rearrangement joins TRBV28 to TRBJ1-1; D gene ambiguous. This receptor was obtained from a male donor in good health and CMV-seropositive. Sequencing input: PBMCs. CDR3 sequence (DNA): TGTGCCAGCAGTACTCCGGGGTGGGCTGAAGCTTTCTTT. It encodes CASSTPGWAEAFF.